This entry lists 9 T cell receptor beta chains sequenced from one sample in a study of T cell changes during pregnancy in multiple sclerosis. The protocol was immunoSEQ multiplex PCR, while the TCRdb copy is restricted to in-frame clones and leaves out a portion. The data hold some 63,000 clones, with 91% observed a single time. Sequences were derived from peripheral blood, sampled before pregnancy. The receptors were gathered from a female donor with multiple sclerosis, enrolled in a pregnancy study.

This clone is a singleton in its sample. The gene calls are TRBV19 and TRBJ1-5, with a weak D call TRBD1 (6 bases). This CDR3 region has 17 residues. V was trimmed by 4 bases and J by 5 bases, leaving 21 bases between them. CDR1 LNHDA and CDR2 SQIVND come from the germline V gene (reference sequence). CDR3 residues: CASSSSAGALVDQPQHF. Here the CDR3 DNA reads TGTGCCAGTAGTAGTTCGGCAGGGGCCCTAGTCGATCAGCCCCAGCATTTT.

The chain couples TRBV10-2 to TRBJ2-3; the match to TRBD2 covers 10 bases. V gave up 1 base and J gave up 6 bases; unmatched junction bases: 10. The CDR3 is 17 residues long. Per the germline V gene, CDR1 is WSHSY and CDR2 is SAAADI. For the CDR3, the DNA is TGCGCCAGCAGTGAGTACCTCACTAGCGGGAATAGGGATACGCAGTATTTT. Translating gives CASSEYLTSGNRDTQYF.

This chain uses TRBV11-3 with TRBJ2-7; 9 bases align to TRBD2. This CDR3 is 15 amino acids long. The germline gives CDR1 SGHNT, CDR2 YENEEA. Trimming took 3 bases from V and 5 from J; bases not matched to a gene: 8. DNA for the CDR3: TGTGCCAGCAGCTTGTCTTTAGCGGGGGTTGACGAGCAGTACTTC. Residues: CASSLSLAGVDEQYF.

The J gene is TRBJ2-3, the V gene TRBV28; 7 bases match TRBD1. V shed 2 bases and J 4 bases; nucleotides not matched to a gene: 3. Germline V gene data show CDR1 as MDHEN and CDR2 as SYDVKM. The CDR3 sequence is 14 residues long. CDR3 amino acids: CASSLIGGADTQYF. The CDR3 nucleotides read TGTGCCAGCAGTTTAATAGGGGGCGCAGATACGCAGTATTTT. Variable domain in full (rest from reference TRBV28 and TRBJ2-3): DVKVTQSSRYLVKRTGEKVFLECVQDMDHENMFWYRQDPGLGLRLIYFSYDVKMKEKGDIPEGYSVSREKKERFSLILESASTNQTSMYLCASSLIGGADTQYFGPGTRLTVL.

The chain combines TRBV9 with TRBJ2-1; D possibly corresponds to TRBD1 (6 bases). V gave up 1 base and J gave up 8 bases, with 16 bases separating them. Germline lookup yields CDR1 SGDLS and CDR2 YYNGEE. CDR3 length equals 15 residues. CDR3 DNA sequence: TGTGCCAGCAGCGTATGGACAGCGGCTCGGGATGAGCAGTTCTTC. Amino acids: CASSVWTAARDEQFF.

The chain couples TRBV5-6 to TRBJ2-2, with a weak D call TRBD1 (5 bases). V was trimmed by 0 bases and J by 5 bases, leaving 14 bases between them. The CDR3 runs 16 residues. Germline V gene lookup returns CDR1 SGHDT and CDR2 YYEEEE. The CDR3 region is CASSLGIGARTGELFF. The CDR3 DNA sequence: TGTGCCAGCAGCTTGGGCATAGGGGCGCGAACCGGGGAGCTGTTTTTT.

The gene calls are TRBV5-5 and TRBJ2-7; 9 bases match TRBD1. This CDR3 comprises 15 residues. J gave up 2 bases and V 5 bases, and 8 bases lay outside the gene matches. Germline V gene lookup returns CDR1 SGHKS and CDR2 YYEKEE (reference sequence). As DNA, the CDR3 is TGTGCCAGCAGTCCACAGGGGGCGTTACCCTACGAGCAGTACTTC. Encoded protein: CASSPQGALPYEQYF.

This clone has a handful of counts. The V and J genes are TRBV30 and TRBJ2-3; 7 bases are a match to TRBD2. V shed 2 bases, J shed 0 bases, and the junction held 5 bases outside the gene matches. Germline V gene data show CDR1 as GTSNPN and CDR2 as SVGIG (reference sequence). The CDR3 covers 15 residues. The DNA of the CDR3 is TGTGCCTGGAGTAGGCTAGCGGATAGCACAGATACGCAGTATTTT. Its translation is CAWSRLADSTDTQYF.

The gene calls are TRBV2 and TRBJ1-5, with 8 bases aligning to TRBD1. The V gene end was trimmed by 4 bases and the J gene end by 3 bases; junction bases not matched to a gene: 5. Germline V gene lookup returns CDR1 SNHLY and CDR2 FYNNEI. The CDR3 is 15 residues long. The CDR3 region is CASSAETGANQPQHF. As DNA, the CDR3 is TGTGCCAGCAGTGCGGAGACAGGGGCCAATCAGCCCCAGCATTTT.